These 20 T cell receptor beta chains were all obtained from the same sample, sequenced in a study of T cells expressing NK-cell markers. TCRdb reprocessed the 5' RACE reads; each CDR3 protein has one entry and no DNA is given. This table holds about 380,000 distinct CDR3 sequences. Sequenced input: blood T cells: a sorted CD56 or NKG2C T cell subset, CD4+ or CD8+ T cells, or bulk PBMC T cells (not recorded which). The receptors were sampled from a man between 18 and 69 years old in good health.

The gene calls are TRBV4-2 and TRBJ1-4. There are 18 residues in the CDR3. Per the germline V gene, CDR1 is LGHNA and CDR2 is YNFKEQ. CDR3 amino acids: CASSRIISRGSTNEKLFF.

The gene calls are TRBV4-2 and TRBJ2-7; no DNA is available, so the TRBD2 call from TCRdb remains unchecked. CDR1 and CDR2 from the germline V gene are LGHNA and YNFKEQ. This CDR3 region has 16 residues. CDR3 amino acids: CASSQGLAVNSYEQYF.

The chain links TRBV6-1 to TRBJ2-1; checking the TCRdb D call of TRBD2 is not possible without DNA. Germline-derived CDR1 and CDR2 are MNHNS and SASEGT. The CDR3 covers 15 residues. The CDR3: CASRPPSRGGYEQFF.

J is TRBJ2-1 and V is TRBV29-1; TCRdb's assignment of TRBD1 cannot be checked, as there is no DNA. This CDR3 comprises 15 residues. CDR1 is SQVTM and CDR2 is ANQGSEA in the germline V gene. CDR3 sequence: CSVVSGGGSINEQFF.

This chain connects TRBV18 to TRBJ2-4; TCRdb proposes TRBD1, but this gene call is untestable without DNA. Germline values: CDR1 KGHSH, CDR2 LQKENI. CDR3 length: 15 residues. This CDR3 reads CASSSGQIAKNIQYF.

This chain joins TRBV6-4 and TRBJ2-7; absent DNA, TCRdb's TRBD2 call cannot be checked. This CDR3 is 12 amino acids long. Per germline, CDR1 MRHNA and CDR2 SNTAGT. CDR3 protein: CAGPPGGSEQYF.

The genes are TRBV5-1 and TRBJ2-1; the D call from TCRdb, TRBD2, cannot be confirmed without DNA. The CDR3 is 14 amino acids. Per germline, CDR1 SGHRS and CDR2 YFSETQ. The CDR3 sequence is CASTLLDYLNEQFF.

This chain connects TRBV11-1 to TRBJ1-2. Germline-derived CDR1 and CDR2 are SGHAT and FQDESV (reference sequence). CDR3 length equals 13 residues. The CDR3 spells CASSLWEDYGYTF. The full variable domain, in which reference TRBV11-1 and TRBJ1-2 provide the parts outside the CDR3, is EAEVAQSPRYKITEKSQAVAFWCDPISGHATLYWYRQILGQGPELLVQFQDESVVDDSQLPKDRFSAERLKGVDSTLKIQPAELGDSAMYLCASSLWEDYGYTFGSGTRLTVV.

J is TRBJ1-2 and V is TRBV20-1. The CDR3 runs 11 residues. Germline CDR1 DFQATT, CDR2 SNEGSKA (reference sequence). The CDR3 region is CSASREDGYTF.

The rearrangement joins TRBV3-1 to TRBJ1-1. Germline CDR1 reads LGHDT; CDR2 reads YNNKEL (reference sequence). The CDR3 is made up of 14 amino acids. The CDR3 region is CASSPPQPVFGAFF. The variable domain in full, completed from reference TRBV3-1 and TRBJ1-1, reads DTAVSQTPKYLVTQMGNDKSIKCEQNLGHDTMYWYKQDSKKFLKIMFSYNNKELIINETVPNRFSPKSPDKAHLNLHINSLELGDSAVYFCASSPPQPVFGAFFGQGTRLTVV.

The genes are TRBV13 and TRBJ2-7; without DNA, the TCRdb call of TRBD2 cannot be checked. The length of the CDR3 is 14 residues. Germline CDR1 reads PRHDT; CDR2 reads FYEKMQ (reference sequence). CDR3 loop: CASSSGGASYEQYF.

CDR3 protein: CASSVDPVMDYEQYF. This rearrangement joins TRBV9 to TRBJ2-7. The CDR3 has 15 amino acids. Looked up from germline, CDR1 is SGDLS and CDR2 is YYNGEE.

The rearrangement links TRBV5-1 to TRBJ2-5; lacking DNA, the TRBD2 call made by TCRdb goes unchecked. The CDR3 sequence is 18 residues long. In germline, CDR1 is SGHRS, CDR2 YFSETQ. CDR3 in amino acids: CASSTIPSGGIQQETQYF. Supplemented by reference TRBV5-1 and TRBJ2-5, the full variable domain reads KAGVTQTPRYLIKTRGQQVTLSCSPISGHRSVSWYQQTPGQGLQFLFEYFSETQRNKGNFPGRFSGRQFSNSRSEMNVSTLELGDSALYLCASSTIPSGGIQQETQYFGPGTRLLVL.

The chain has TRBV7-8 and TRBJ2-1; the TRBD1 assignment by TCRdb is unverifiable without DNA. This CDR3 is 18 amino acids long. Germline CDR1 and CDR2: SGHVS and FQNEAQ. The CDR3 loop is CASSLGLRDRGLLNEQFF.

The chain couples TRBV12-5 to TRBJ1-5; no DNA is available, so the TRBD1 call from TCRdb remains unchecked. Looked up from germline, CDR1 is LGHNT and CDR2 is FRNRAP. CDR3 size: 14 residues. The CDR3 loop is CASGGGQLNQPQHF.

This chain uses TRBV12-3 or TRBV12-4 with TRBJ2-2. The CDR3 consists of 15 residues. CDR3: CASSFGSGSTGELFF.

The CDR3 protein is CASSYSSRGINYGYTF. The chain carries TRBV6-5 and TRBJ1-2. The CDR3 contains 16 residues. The germline CDR1 and CDR2 sequences are MNHEY and SVGAGI.

The rearrangement joins TRBV4-2 to TRBJ2-1. CDR1 and CDR2 from the germline V gene are LGHNA and YNFKEQ. This CDR3 is built from 15 residues. The CDR3 loop is CASSQIISSYNEQFF.

Here the CDR3 reads CASSLHNGGARGYTF. This chain uses TRBV3-1 with TRBJ1-2; lacking DNA, the TRBD1 call made by TCRdb goes unchecked. Looked up from germline, CDR1 is LGHDT and CDR2 is YNNKEL (reference sequence). The CDR3 has 15 amino acids.

The V gene is TRBV12-3 or TRBV12-4, the J gene TRBJ2-1; as DNA is missing, the TRBD1 call by TCRdb cannot be tested. The CDR3 loop spans 14 amino acids. The CDR3: CASREVGTDNEQFF.